These T cell receptor beta chains were read from a single sample in a study of blood T cell repertoires in COVID-19. Here immunoSEQ multiplex PCR was the method, and the copy in TCRdb shows in-frame clones only, minus some. The repertoire consists of over 110,000 clones, with nearly 85% occurring once and the leading ten covering roughly 4.3%. The sequenced sample was PBMCs or T cells enriched from blood (not recorded which). These receptors were collected from a middle-aged man in a cohort exposed to, infected with or recovered from COVID-19 (not recorded which). CDR3s include the opening cysteine and the closing phenylalanine or tryptophan. Fields, in order: V gene, D gene, clone size, J gene, CDR3 protein, CDR3 DNA. D genes are given only for firm matches. Only part of the rows carry a size: once, few, many, or a class if the clone is expanded.

TRBV11-2,TRBD2,-,TRBJ2-3,CASSFNGLAGRNTQYF,TGTGCCAGCAGCTTCAACGGACTAGCCGGGAGAAATACGCAGTATTTT
TRBV5-5,TRBD2,-,TRBJ2-2,CASSATLLAGGGGGELFF,TGTGCCAGCAGCGCAACGCTACTAGCGGGAGGCGGGGGCGGGGAGCTGTTTTTT
TRBV5-1,-,-,TRBJ2-7,CASGQTGPYEQYF,TGCGCCAGCGGGCAGACAGGCCCCTACGAGCAGTACTTC
TRBV28,-,-,TRBJ2-1,CASSLNSSPFF,TGTGCCAGCAGTTTGAACAGCTCTCCGTTCTTC
TRBV9,-,-,TRBJ2-4,CASSVGGSKNIQYF,TGTGCCAGCAGCGTAGGAGGGTCCAAAAACATTCAGTACTTC
TRBV4-3,TRBD1,once,TRBJ1-3,CASSQGPQGVHTIYF,TGCGCCAGCAGCCAAGGCCCTCAGGGGGTACACACCATATATTTT
TRBV5-5,-,-,TRBJ2-7,CASSLKPLPGEQYF,TGTGCCAGCAGCTTGAAGCCCTTGCCGGGCGAGCAGTACTTC
TRBV27,TRBD2,-,TRBJ2-1,CASQRGLAVASPYNEQFF,TGTGCCAGCCAAAGGGGACTAGCGGTCGCTTCCCCCTACAATGAGCAGTTCTTC
TRBV6-5,-,-,TRBJ2-7,CASSYEQGVREQYF,TGTGCCAGCAGTTACGAGCAGGGTGTTCGCGAGCAGTACTTC
TRBV6-2/TRBV6-3,-,-,TRBJ2-1,CASSFPGLEQFF,TGTGCCAGCAGTTTTCCGGGACTCGAGCAGTTCTTC
TRBV19,TRBD1,-,TRBJ1-2,CASRWTGREGYTF,TGTGCCAGTAGATGGACAGGACGGGAGGGCTACACCTTC
TRBV27,-,-,TRBJ1-6,CASSLDSANSPLHF,TGTGCCAGCAGTTTAGACAGCGCCAATTCACCCCTCCACTTT
TRBV2,-,once,TRBJ1-4,CASLKSQGGGEKLFF,TGTGCCAGTCTTAAGAGCCAGGGAGGAGGTGAAAAACTGTTTTTT
TRBV29-1,-,once,TRBJ1-1,CSVYDKLYTEAFF,TGCAGCGTTTATGACAAACTCTACACTGAAGCTTTCTTT
TRBV29-1,-,-,TRBJ1-1,CSVERANTEAFF,TGCAGCGTTGAACGCGCGAACACTGAAGCTTTCTTT
TRBV29-1,-,once,TRBJ1-1,CSVEGHLNTEAFF,TGCAGCGTCGAAGGGCATCTGAACACTGAAGCTTTCTTT
TRBV6-1,-,-,TRBJ1-1,CASSEDKLNTEAFF,TGTGCCAGCAGTGAAGATAAATTAAACACTGAAGCTTTCTTT
TRBV6-5,-,-,TRBJ2-5,CASSPPGLGQETQYF,TGTGCCAGCAGTCCCCCGGGACTGGGGCAAGAGACCCAGTACTTC
TRBV5-1,-,-,TRBJ2-3,CASSPDGDFTDTQYF,TGCGCCAGCAGCCCCGACGGGGATTTCACAGATACGCAGTATTTT
TRBV4-1,TRBD1,-,TRBJ2-5,CASSQGKGQGPETQYF,TGCGCCAGCAGCCAAGGGAAGGGACAGGGTCCAGAGACCCAGTACTTC
TRBV6-5,-,-,TRBJ2-7,CASSYSSVTYEQYF,TGTGCCAGCAGTTACTCGTCTGTAACCTACGAGCAGTACTTC
TRBV10-1,-,once,TRBJ2-2,CASSEFRSTGELFF,TGCGCCAGCAGTGAGTTTCGGTCCACCGGGGAGCTGTTTTTT
TRBV12-5,TRBD1,-,TRBJ2-5,CASGLSGGTGWGQETQYF,TGTGCTAGTGGTTTGTCCGGGGGGACAGGGTGGGGTCAAGAGACCCAGTACTTC
TRBV6-2/TRBV6-3,TRBD1,-,TRBJ1-2,CASSDDRVSGYTF,TGTGCCAGCAGTGACGACAGGGTTAGTGGCTACACCTTC
TRBV28,TRBD1,-,TRBJ1-2,CASSLWSLAGTANYGYTF,TGTGCCAGCAGTTTATGGTCCTTGGCCGGGACAGCAAACTATGGCTACACCTTC
TRBV18,-,few,TRBJ1-6,CASSQGQGGNSPLHF,TGTGCCAGCTCTCAGGGGCAGGGAGGGAATTCACCCCTCCACTTT
TRBV9,TRBD1,-,TRBJ2-6,CASSALQGALTGANVLTF,TGTGCCAGCAGCGCCCTTCAGGGGGCGCTTACTGGGGCCAACGTCCTGACTTTC
TRBV5-1,-,-,TRBJ1-1,CASSRTQGVGTEAFF,TGCGCCAGCAGCCGTACACAGGGAGTGGGCACTGAAGCTTTCTTT
TRBV28,-,-,TRBJ2-2,CASSVQSYTGELFF,TGTGCCAGCAGTGTCCAGTCGTACACCGGGGAGCTGTTTTTT
TRBV2,-,-,TRBJ1-6,CASRTRGSYNSPLHF,TGTGCCAGCAGGACAAGGGGTTCCTATAATTCACCCCTCCACTTT
TRBV24-1,TRBD2,-,TRBJ2-2,CATSGGREGLTGELFF,TGTGCCACCAGTGGCGGGCGGGAGGGCCTCACCGGGGAGCTGTTTTTT
TRBV28,-,once,TRBJ1-3,CASSGRGPSGNTIYF,TGTGCCAGTTCCGGCAGGGGCCCGTCGGGAAACACCATATATTTT
TRBV11-2,TRBD2,-,TRBJ2-2,CASSLLAGGANTGELFF,TGTGCCAGCAGCCTACTAGCGGGGGGCGCGAACACCGGGGAGCTGTTTTTT
TRBV3-1/TRBV3-2,TRBD2,-,TRBJ2-3,CASSLRTSGSRDTQYF,TGTGCCAGCAGCCTTCGGACTAGCGGGAGCAGGGATACGCAGTATTTT
TRBV5-3,-,-,TRBJ2-7,CARSQTRDMDFF,TGTGCCAGAAGCCAAACCCGGGACATGGATTTTTTC
TRBV29-1,-,-,TRBJ2-3,CSVASLSDTQYF,TGCAGCGTTGCCTCTCTATCAGATACGCAGTATTTT
TRBV24-1,-,few,TRBJ2-1,CATSDPVNEQFF,TGTGCCACCAGTGATCCGGTTAATGAGCAGTTCTTC
TRBV3-1/TRBV3-2,TRBD1,few,TRBJ1-6,CASSQGQGNSPLHF,TGTGCCAGCAGCCAGGGACAGGGGAATTCACCCCTCCACTTT
TRBV29-1,-,-,TRBJ2-7,CSVEEGFPYEQYF,TGCAGCGTTGAGGAGGGGTTCCCCTACGAGCAGTACTTC
TRBV25-1,TRBD1,-,TRBJ2-7,CASSKQGAGEYF,TGTGCCAGCAGTAAACAGGGGGCTGGGGAGTACTTC
TRBV15,-,-,TRBJ2-1,CATSRYGGEQFF,TGTGCCACCAGCAGATATGGAGGTGAGCAGTTCTTC
TRBV7-2,-,once,TRBJ2-1,CASSLGPIVSYNEQFF,TGTGCCAGCAGCTTAGGCCCTATCGTCTCCTACAATGAGCAGTTCTTC
TRBV27,-,few,TRBJ1-2,CASSFGQDYGYTF,TGTGCCAGCAGTTTTGGGCAGGACTATGGCTACACCTTC
TRBV29-1,-,-,TRBJ2-1,CSVDRVNEQFF,TGCAGCGTTGACAGGGTCAATGAGCAGTTCTTC
TRBV5-4,-,-,TRBJ1-2,CAIQGWNYGYTF,TGTGCCATCCAGGGTTGGAACTATGGCTACACCTTC
TRBV9,-,-,TRBJ2-1,CASSVTVRVNSHNEQFF,TGTGCCAGCAGCGTTACAGTGAGAGTGAATTCTCACAATGAGCAGTTCTTC
TRBV15,TRBD2,-,TRBJ2-2,CATSPVGGSATGELFF,TGTGCCACCAGCCCGGTTGGCGGGAGTGCTACCGGGGAGCTGTTTTTT
TRBV27,-,-,TRBJ1-4,CASSGWRTNEKLFF,TGTGCCAGCAGCGGGTGGCGGACTAATGAAAAACTGTTTTTT
TRBV6-4,-,-,TRBJ2-2,CASSETGGLNTGELFF,TGTGCCAGCAGTGAAACGGGCGGGCTGAACACCGGGGAGCTGTTTTTT
TRBV7-9,-,-,TRBJ2-7,CASSLAIRTTYEQYF,TGTGCCAGCAGCTTAGCCATCAGGACAACCTACGAGCAGTACTTC
TRBV6-4,-,-,TRBJ1-2,CASSPGGVYGYTF,TGTGCCAGCAGCCCGGGTGGAGTCTATGGCTACACCTTC
TRBV18,TRBD1,-,TRBJ2-7,CASEPTGVGEQYF,TGTGCCAGCGAACCTACAGGGGTAGGGGAGCAGTACTTC
TRBV4-1,TRBD2,many,TRBJ2-1,CASSQALAGAYNEQFF,TGCGCCAGCAGCCAAGCCCTAGCGGGGGCCTACAATGAGCAGTTCTTC
TRBV5-4,-,-,TRBJ2-6,CASSFSSGANVLTF,TGTGCCAGCAGCTTCTCCTCTGGGGCCAACGTCCTGACTTTC
TRBV21-1,-,-,TRBJ1-2,CFCLGTRSYGYTF,TGTTTTTGCCTCGGGACACGCTCCTATGGCTACACCTTC
TRBV5-4,TRBD2,once,TRBJ2-1,CASSPPRLAGGEEQFF,TGTGCCAGCAGCCCTCCGAGACTAGCGGGGGGTGAGGAGCAGTTCTTC
TRBV4-3,TRBD1,once,TRBJ2-7,CASSQGRGQGYEQYF,TGCGCCAGCAGCCAAGGTCGGGGACAGGGGTACGAGCAGTACTTC
TRBV9,-,-,TRBJ2-1,CASSPRTVYNEQFF,TGTGCCAGCAGCCCCCGGACAGTCTACAATGAGCAGTTCTTC
TRBV20-1,TRBD1,once,TRBJ1-4,CSASWLLGQAEKLFF,TGCAGTGCTAGTTGGCTACTTGGACAGGCTGAAAAACTGTTTTTT
TRBV7-2,TRBD1,once,TRBJ1-2,CASSPDRDYGYTF,TGTGCCAGCAGCCCTGACAGGGACTATGGCTACACCTTC